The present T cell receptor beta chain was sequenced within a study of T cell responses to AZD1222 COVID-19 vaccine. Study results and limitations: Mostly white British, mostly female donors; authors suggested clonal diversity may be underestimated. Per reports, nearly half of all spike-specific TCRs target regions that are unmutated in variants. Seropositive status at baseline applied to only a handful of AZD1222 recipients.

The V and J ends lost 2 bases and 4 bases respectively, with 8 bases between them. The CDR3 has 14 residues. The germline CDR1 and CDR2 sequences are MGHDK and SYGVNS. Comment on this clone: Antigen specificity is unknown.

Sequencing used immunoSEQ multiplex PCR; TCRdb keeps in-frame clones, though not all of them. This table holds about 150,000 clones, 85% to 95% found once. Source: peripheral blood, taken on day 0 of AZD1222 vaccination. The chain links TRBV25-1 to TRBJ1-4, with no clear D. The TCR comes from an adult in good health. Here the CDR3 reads CASSERWYNEKLFF. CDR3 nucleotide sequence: TGTGCCAGCAGTGAACGCTGGTATAATGAAAAACTGTTTTTT.